This T cell receptor beta chain appears in the sequencing data of a study of cytotoxic CD8 clonotypes in ibrutinib-treated CLL. About the study: Responses comprised 24 partial and 2 complete; at median approximately six years, around 15 remained remitted and some twelve progressed. Mean yields were nearly 260,000 productive templates and 94,082 productive rearrangements per sample.

Genomic DNA for TCR beta libraries, approximately 2 micrograms, came from cryopreserved PBMCs. A word on this clone: Its target is unknown.

Libraries were prepared by immunoSEQ multiplex PCR; TCRdb keeps only in-frame clonotypes and omits some of them. The table has approximately 150,000 clones, roughly 90% seen once; the top ten hold 3% to 3.5%. Findings and limits, study-wide: Clonality went up at ibrutinib response and then declined back toward baseline at progression.

The CDR3 runs 13 residues. CDR1 and CDR2 from the germline V gene are SGHNT and YENEEA. The V gene lost 6 bases and the J gene lost 6 bases, with 14 bases spanning the gap. The sequence was obtained from a human donor with chronic lymphocytic leukemia. This sample comprised PBMCs, obtained at disease progression, from a patient treated with ibrutinib. V and J are TRBV11-3 and TRBJ1-1, with a possible D match to TRBD1 (6 bases). The CDR3 loop reads CASRITGSAEAFF. CDR3 nucleotides: TGTGCCAGCAGGATTACAGGGTCTGCTGAAGCTTTCTTT.